The 21 T cell receptor beta chains given below trace back to one sample, sequenced in a study of blood T cell repertoires in COVID-19. The assay was immunoSEQ multiplex PCR, and TCRdb's table has in-frame clones only and misses some. The profile shows 130,000 to 150,000 clones, approximately 84% of them singletons. Source material: PBMCs or T cells enriched from blood (not recorded which). Source of these receptors: a man aged 35 to 55 with acute COVID-19.

CDR3 nucleotide sequence: TGCGCCAGCAGCCTAAGGACAGGGAATTCACCCCTCCACTTT. Translation gives CASSLRTGNSPLHF. This chain uses TRBV4-3 with TRBJ1-6; 8 bases align to TRBD1. V lost 4 bases and J lost 7; bases outside the gene matches: 3. The CDR3 has 14 residues. The germline gives CDR1 LGHNA, CDR2 YSLEER.

The J gene is TRBJ2-1, the V gene TRBV7-6; D not resolved. CDR1 and CDR2 from the germline V gene are SGHVS and FNYEAQ. CDR3 length equals 16 residues. V was cut by 5 bases and J by 0 bases, with 14 bases left in between. The CDR3 region is CASSPRSASSYNEQFF. In nucleotides, the CDR3 is TGTGCCAGCAGCCCCCGGAGCGCAAGCTCCTACAATGAGCAGTTCTTC.

This clone was seen once. The genes are TRBV7-9 and TRBJ1-1, with D perhaps matching TRBD1 (5 bases). V was cut by 5 bases and J by 7 bases, with 14 bases left in between. The V gene's germline CDR1 is SEHNR and CDR2 FQNEAQ (reference sequence). The CDR3 is made up of 13 amino acids. The CDR3 sequence: CASSANLRVEAFF. The DNA for the CDR3 is TGTGCCAGCAGCGCCAACCTCAGGGTTGAAGCTTTCTTT.

The chain joins TRBV5-4 to TRBJ2-5, with 8 nucleotides matching TRBD2. The CDR3 runs to 14 residues. The V segment lost 3 bases and the J segment 3 bases; nucleotides outside the gene matches: 4. Germline-derived CDR1 and CDR2 are SGHNT and YYREEE (reference sequence). For the CDR3, the DNA is TGTGCCAGCAGCTGGGGACTAGTAAAAGAGACCCAGTACTTC. Its translation is CASSWGLVKETQYF.

The CDR3 nucleotides read TGTGCCAGCAGCCTCCGCGCGGGGGAGGGACTACAGTGGGGTTACAATGAGCAGTTCTTC. Protein sequence: CASSLRAGEGLQWGYNEQFF. The chain has TRBV7-8 and TRBJ2-1; 7 nucleotides match TRBD2. The CDR3 sequence is 20 residues long. The junction had 23 bases not matched to a gene; V was cut back by 5 bases and J by 4 bases. Germline V gene data show CDR1 as SGHVS and CDR2 as FQNEAQ.

The chain recombines TRBV24-1 with TRBJ1-1; the D gene is possibly TRBD1 (6 bases). CDR1 is KGHDR and CDR2 is SFDVKD in the germline V gene. V lost 7 bases to trimming and J lost 4 bases, with 12 bases between them. The CDR3 loop spans 13 amino acids. The CDR3 sequence: CATRARGSTEAFF. In nucleotides, the CDR3 is TGTGCCACCAGGGCCAGGGGCAGCACTGAAGCTTTCTTT.

V usage is TRBV28 and J usage is TRBJ1-1, with TRBD1 matching 7 bases. The CDR3 is 15 residues long. Germline CDR1 reads MDHEN; CDR2 reads SYDVKM. V trimming: 6 bases; J trimming: 4 bases; junction bases outside the gene matches: 11. The DNA for the CDR3 is TGTGCCAGCAGCCCTCCGGGACAGATGACCACTGAAGCTTTCTTT. Translating gives CASSPPGQMTTEAFF.

The V call is TRBV25-1, the J call TRBJ2-5, with 10 bases identical to TRBD2. The trim removed 3 bases at V and 4 bases at J, leaving 5 bases unmatched. The germline V gene has CDR1 MGHDK and CDR2 SYGVNS. The CDR3 spans 15 residues. For the CDR3, the DNA is TGTGCCAGCAGTGATTCTCGACTAGCGGGAGAGACCCAGTACTTC. Its protein product is CASSDSRLAGETQYF.

The rearrangement uses TRBV11-3 and TRBJ2-7, with 10 bases that match TRBD1. Unmatched junction bases numbered 10, after V lost 4 bases and J lost 7 bases. The germline V gene encodes CDR1 SGHNT and CDR2 YENEEA. This CDR3 has 15 residues. CDR3 residues: CASSSHTGTGEEQYF. The CDR3 DNA is TGTGCCAGCAGCTCACATACCGGGACAGGGGAGGAGCAGTACTTC. Full variable domain (rest looked up from reference TRBV11-3 and TRBJ2-7): EAGVVQSPRYKIIEKKQPVAFWCNPISGHNTLYWYLQNLGQGPELLIRYENEEAVDDSQLPKDRFSAERLKGVDSTLKIQPAELGDSAVYLCASSSHTGTGEEQYFGPGTRLTVT.

This CDR3 reads CASSLGLAGTGELFF. DNA of the CDR3: TGTGCCAGCAGCCTTGGACTAGCGGGCACCGGGGAGCTGTTTTTT. This chain connects TRBV7-7 to TRBJ2-2; 11 bases are shared with TRBD2. In germline, CDR1 is SSHAT, CDR2 FNYEAQ (reference sequence). The CDR3 contains 15 residues. Trimming removed 5 bases from V and 4 bases from J; junction bases left unmatched: 3.

The chain uses TRBV20-1 and TRBJ2-7; no definite D call. The CDR3 has 11 residues. V was clipped by 6 bases and J by 3 bases, with 9 bases between them. Germline V lookup: CDR1 DFQATT, CDR2 SNEGSKA (reference sequence). The CDR3: CSAARSYEQYF. In DNA form, the CDR3 reads TGCAGTGCGGCTAGGAGCTACGAGCAGTACTTC.

The chain is built from TRBV2 and TRBJ2-2, with 8 nucleotides matching TRBD2. V trimming: 0 bases; J trimming: 1 base; junction bases outside the gene matches: 4. The CDR3 sequence is 17 residues long. Germline CDR1 is SNHLY and CDR2 is FYNNEI. CDR3 in amino acids: CASSEAPLAGNTGELFF. CDR3 DNA: TGTGCCAGCAGTGAAGCGCCCCTAGCGGGGAACACCGGGGAGCTGTTTTTT.

V gene TRBV4-1 combines with J gene TRBJ2-6, with TRBD1 as a possible D gene (5 bases). V gave up 2 bases and J gave up 0 bases, with 11 bases separating them. Germline V CDR1 and CDR2: MGHRA, YSYEKL. This CDR3 is 17 amino acids long. In nucleotides, the CDR3 is TGCGCCAGCAGCCAACAGGGCCGATTCTCTGGGGCCAACGTCCTGACTTTC. Translated: CASSQQGRFSGANVLTF.

The genes are TRBV30 and TRBJ1-2; D call uncertain. Germline V gives CDR1 GTSNPN, CDR2 SVGIG (reference sequence). Trimming took 4 bases from V and 6 from J, leaving 12 bases between them. This CDR3 region has 12 residues. The CDR3 nucleotides are TGTGCCTGGATGGCAGATCGCCATGGCTACACCTTC. Protein: CAWMADRHGYTF.

The chain joins TRBV24-1 to TRBJ2-3; the D is unclear. The ends were cut back, 4 bases at V and 4 bases at J, with 8 bases in the middle. The CDR3 is 13 residues long. Germline V gene lookup returns CDR1 KGHDR and CDR2 SFDVKD. CDR3 nucleotides: TGTGCCACCAGTGACCTCTACCCAGATACGCAGTATTTT. As protein: CATSDLYPDTQYF.

The chain uses TRBV4-2 and TRBJ1-4; possibly TRBD1 for D (5 bases). CDR3 length: 16 amino acids. V dropped 4 bases and J dropped 1 base, with 13 bases sitting between them. Germline assignment: CDR1 LGHNA and CDR2 YNFKEQ. CDR3 in DNA: TGTGCCAGCAGCCTCCCCGGGCAGGGAACTAATGAAAAACTGTTTTTT. It yields the protein CASSLPGQGTNEKLFF.

This chain connects TRBV7-2 to TRBJ2-5; TRBD1 matches at 10 bases. Looked up from germline, CDR1 is SGHTA and CDR2 is FQGNSA. This CDR3 comprises 14 residues. V was clipped by 4 bases and J by 4 bases; unmatched bases: 3. This CDR3 reads CASSSGQGGETQYF. DNA for the CDR3: TGTGCCAGCAGCTCCGGACAGGGGGGAGAGACCCAGTACTTC.

The chain recombines TRBV7-2 with TRBJ2-2; 7 nucleotides align to TRBD2. The CDR3 is 15 residues long. Germline-derived CDR1 and CDR2 are SGHTA and FQGNSA. V lost 4 bases to trimming and J lost 7 bases; unmatched junction nucleotides: 9. The CDR3 loop is CASSSNARTSGELFF. The CDR3 DNA follows: TGTGCCAGCAGCTCAAACGCCCGGACTAGCGGGGAGCTGTTTTTT.

This clone appeared once. The genes are TRBV7-2 and TRBJ2-7; 7 bases line up with TRBD1. V dropped 5 bases and J dropped 4; count of bases not matched to a gene: 5. The CDR3 runs 13 residues. Per germline, CDR1 SGHTA and CDR2 FQGNSA. The CDR3 is CASSPGDRYEQYF. For the CDR3, the DNA is TGTGCCAGCAGCCCAGGGGACAGATACGAGCAGTACTTC.

This clone was detected once. Here the CDR3 reads CASSLDRGADTQYF. In DNA form, the CDR3 reads TGCGCCAGCAGCTTGGACAGGGGTGCAGATACGCAGTATTTT. This chain uses TRBV5-1 with TRBJ2-3; TRBD1 aligns across 7 bases. The CDR3 covers 14 residues. The V and J ends lost 0 bases and 4 bases, in that order; junction bases with no gene match: 2. CDR1 is SGHRS and CDR2 is YFSETQ in the germline V gene. The whole variable domain, filled in from reference TRBV5-1 and TRBJ2-3, reads KAGVTQTPRYLIKTRGQQVTLSCSPISGHRSVSWYQQTPGQGLQFLFEYFSETQRNKGNFPGRFSGRQFSNSRSEMNVSTLELGDSALYLCASSLDRGADTQYFGPGTRLTVL.

This chain connects TRBV7-9 to TRBJ2-1; 8 bases are shared with TRBD1. This CDR3 region has 16 residues. Trimming at V came to 1 base and at J to 9 bases, leaving 11 bases not matched to a gene. The V gene's germline CDR1 is SEHNR and CDR2 FQNEAQ (reference sequence). CDR3 nucleotides: TGTGCCAGCAGCTTAGAAGGCGGACAGGGAAGGGTTGAGCAGTTCTTC. This encodes CASSLEGGQGRVEQFF. The entire variable domain, with the rest obtained from reference TRBV7-9 and TRBJ2-1, is as follows: DTGVSQNPRHKITKRGQNVTFRCDPISEHNRLYWYRQTLGQGPEFLTYFQNEAQLEKSRLLSDRFSAERPKGSFSTLEIQRTEQGDSAMYLCASSLEGGQGRVEQFFGPGTRLTVL.